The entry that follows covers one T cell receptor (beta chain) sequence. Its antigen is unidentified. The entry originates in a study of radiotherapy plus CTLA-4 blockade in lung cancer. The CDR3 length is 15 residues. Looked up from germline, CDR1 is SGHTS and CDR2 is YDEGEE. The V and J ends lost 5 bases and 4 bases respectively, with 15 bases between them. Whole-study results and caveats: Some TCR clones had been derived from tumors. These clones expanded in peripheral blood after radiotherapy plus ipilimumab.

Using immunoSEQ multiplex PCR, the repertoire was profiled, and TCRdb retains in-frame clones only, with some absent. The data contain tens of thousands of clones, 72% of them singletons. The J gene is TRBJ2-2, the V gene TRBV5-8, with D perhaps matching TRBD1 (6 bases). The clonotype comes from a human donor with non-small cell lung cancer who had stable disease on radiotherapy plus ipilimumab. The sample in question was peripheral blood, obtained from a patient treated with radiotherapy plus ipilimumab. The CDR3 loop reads CASSRGARGTGELFF. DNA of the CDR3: TGTGCCAGCAGTCGTGGCGCCAGGGGCACCGGGGAGCTGTTTTTT.